Presented here are 4 T cell receptor beta chains from one specimen sequenced in a study of blood T cell repertoires in COVID-19. Assay: immunoSEQ multiplex PCR; the TCRdb copy retains only in-frame clones and omits some. The sample has 180,000 or so clones, roughly 76% seen once; the top ten hold more than 9.5%. Material: peripheral blood. These TCRs come from a woman between 35 and 50 years old with COVID-19, enrolled during active disease.

This chain joins TRBV6-5 and TRBJ1-1, with a possible D match to TRBD1 (5 bases). Germline V gene lookup returns CDR1 MNHEY and CDR2 SVGAGI. Trimming cost V 8 bases and J 3 bases, with 16 bases left between them. The CDR3 extends over 14 amino acids. CDR3: CASGGGGFDTEAFF. The CDR3 nucleotides read TGTGCCAGCGGGGGAGGAGGGTTCGACACTGAAGCTTTCTTT.

This clone turned up a few times. This sequence joins TRBV27 and TRBJ1-1; 10 bases match TRBD1. In germline, CDR1 is MNHEY, CDR2 SMNVEV (reference sequence). Losses at the gene ends were 6 bases for V and 5 bases for J; bases not matched to a gene: 6. CDR3 length equals 14 residues. In DNA form, the CDR3 reads TGTGCCAGCAGCCTAGACAGGGGGCAAACTGAAGCTTTCTTT. This codes for CASSLDRGQTEAFF.

The V and J genes are TRBV5-1 and TRBJ2-7; D is possibly TRBD2 (5 bases). The germline V gene encodes CDR1 SGHRS and CDR2 YFSETQ. This CDR3 contains 14 residues. The V and J ends lost 2 bases and 3 bases respectively, with 12 bases between them. CDR3 loop: CASSLGSGYYEQYF. The CDR3 DNA reads as TGCGCCAGCAGCTTAGGGTCGGGGTACTACGAGCAGTACTTC. Filled out from reference TRBV5-1 and TRBJ2-7, the complete variable domain reads KAGVTQTPRYLIKTRGQQVTLSCSPISGHRSVSWYQQTPGQGLQFLFEYFSETQRNKGNFPGRFSGRQFSNSRSEMNVSTLELGDSALYLCASSLGSGYYEQYFGPGTRLTVT.

This rearrangement joins TRBV19 to TRBJ1-5; D may be TRBD1 (5 bases). V lost 3 bases, J lost 2 bases, and 14 bases lay in between. Germline V CDR1 and CDR2: LNHDA, SQIVND (reference sequence). This CDR3 spans 16 amino acids. CDR3 protein: CASSMLGGRGNQPQHF. CDR3 bases: TGTGCCAGTAGTATGCTCGGGGGGAGGGGCAATCAGCCCCAGCATTTT. Filled out from reference TRBV19 and TRBJ1-5, the complete variable domain reads DGGITQSPKYLFRKEGQNVTLSCEQNLNHDAMYWYRQDPGQGLRLIYYSQIVNDFQKGDIAEGYSVSREKKESFPLTVTSAQKNPTAFYLCASSMLGGRGNQPQHFGDGTRLSIL.